The 25 T cell receptor beta chains presented below share a single source sample, sequenced in a study of blood T cell repertoires in COVID-19. Libraries were prepared by immunoSEQ multiplex PCR; TCRdb keeps only in-frame clonotypes and omits some of them. This sample has 130,000 to 150,000 clones, with 85% to 90% found just once. The material sequenced was PBMCs or T cells enriched from blood (not recorded which). The receptor set was obtained from a man aged 55 to 70 who had recovered from COVID-19.

This chain connects TRBV18 to TRBJ2-5, with D maybe TRBD1 (5 bases). Germline V gives CDR1 KGHSH, CDR2 LQKENI. V gave up 5 bases and J gave up 0 bases, with 10 bases separating them. CDR3 length: 14 amino acids. The chain's CDR3 is CASSSSTDQETQYF. CDR3 sequence (DNA): TGTGCCAGCTCATCGTCGACAGACCAAGAGACCCAGTACTTC.

The J gene is TRBJ2-1, the V gene TRBV24-1; 7 bases are shared with TRBD1. In germline, CDR1 is KGHDR, CDR2 SFDVKD. CDR3 length: 15 amino acids. With V trimmed by 3 bases and J by 5 bases, 6 bases remained unmatched. The CDR3 loop reads CATSDPTGPDNEQFF. The DNA for the CDR3 is TGTGCCACCAGTGATCCGACAGGGCCCGACAATGAGCAGTTCTTC.

This chain links TRBV10-1 with TRBJ2-1; 8 nucleotides align to TRBD2. Germline lookup yields CDR1 WNHNN and CDR2 SYGVQD (reference sequence). The CDR3 covers 15 residues. V gave up 4 bases and J gave up 4 bases; unmatched junction bases: 6. The CDR3 nucleotides are TGCGCCAGCAGTGCGGGACTAGGGGGTTACAATGAGCAGTTCTTC. This translates into CASSAGLGGYNEQFF.

The CDR3 DNA sequence: TGTGCCAGCTCACCGGGAAGAGGGAATGAAAAACTGTTTTTT. Translated, it gives CASSPGRGNEKLFF. The chain recombines TRBV18 with TRBJ1-4; D gene unclear. The germline V and J ends were trimmed by 3 bases and 5 bases, with 10 bases remaining between them. Germline V gene sequence: CDR1 KGHSH, CDR2 LQKENI. The CDR3 consists of 14 residues.

Regarding this clone: Additional DNA sequences in this sample encode the identical CDR3. This rearrangement joins TRBV18 to TRBJ1-5, with 7 bases identical to TRBD1. Germline CDR1 reads KGHSH; CDR2 reads LQKENI. V gave up 3 bases and J gave up 4 bases; unmatched junction bases: 0. The CDR3 extends over 13 amino acids. CDR3 sequence: CASSPDRNQPQHF. The CDR3, as DNA: TGTGCCAGCTCACCGGACAGGAATCAGCCCCAGCATTTT.

The CDR3 sequence: CASSPGTSYIRTDTQYF. CDR3 DNA: TGCGCCAGCAGCCCCGGGACTAGCTACATCCGCACAGATACGCAGTATTTT. The chain uses TRBV4-1 and TRBJ2-3; 9 bases map to TRBD2. Per the germline V gene, CDR1 is MGHRA and CDR2 is YSYEKL. After removal of 4 bases from V and 1 base from J, the junction contained 9 bases not matched to a gene. The CDR3 spans 17 residues.

The gene calls are TRBV19 and TRBJ2-3; 8 bases align to TRBD2. V lost 6 bases, J lost 8 bases, and 25 bases stayed unmatched. Germline CDR1 is LNHDA and CDR2 is SQIVND (reference sequence). This CDR3 region has 19 residues. CDR3: CASRPAGAGAGVRQSTQYF. The CDR3 bases are TGTGCCAGTAGGCCCGCAGGAGCGGGGGCGGGAGTAAGACAGTCTACGCAGTATTTT.

This chain connects TRBV28 to TRBJ1-1; tentative D call: TRBD1 (6 bases). Germline CDR1 MDHEN, CDR2 SYDVKM. This CDR3 region has 16 residues. With 3 bases removed from V and 4 bases from J, the gap between germline ends came to 18 bases. Here the CDR3 reads CASSLLAGADFTEAFF. In DNA, the CDR3 is TGTGCCAGCAGTTTGCTAGCGGGGGCAGATTTCACTGAAGCTTTCTTT.

This chain uses TRBV2 with TRBJ1-6; 9 positions agree with TRBD1. The CDR3 extends over 15 amino acids. The V gene end was trimmed by 4 bases and the J gene end by 9 bases; junction bases not matched to a gene: 7. Germline values: CDR1 SNHLY, CDR2 FYNNEI. In DNA, the CDR3 is TGTGCCAGCAGTGCCGGGACAGGGAAAATTTCACCCCTCCACTTT. Amino acids: CASSAGTGKISPLHF.

The chain joins TRBV5-4 to TRBJ1-6; D not certain. The V end lost 0 bases, the J end lost 5 bases, and 6 bases lay between the germline ends. The CDR3 spans 14 residues. CDR1 and CDR2 (germline): SGHNT, YYREEE (reference sequence). The CDR3 is CASSLDSHNSPLHF. The DNA of the CDR3 is TGTGCCAGCAGCTTGGACAGCCATAATTCACCCCTCCACTTT.

V and J are TRBV28 and TRBJ2-1, with 7 positions matching TRBD2. V shed 7 bases and J 2 bases; nucleotides not matched to a gene: 8. Germline V gives CDR1 MDHEN, CDR2 SYDVKM. This CDR3 is 15 amino acids long. CDR3 sequence reads: CASNMGGGPYNEQFF. The CDR3 nucleotides are TGTGCCAGCAACATGGGGGGGGGACCCTACAATGAGCAGTTCTTC. Full variable domain (missing parts from reference TRBV28 and TRBJ2-1): DVKVTQSSRYLVKRTGEKVFLECVQDMDHENMFWYRQDPGLGLRLIYFSYDVKMKEKGDIPEGYSVSREKKERFSLILESASTNQTSMYLCASNMGGGPYNEQFFGPGTRLTVL.

The chain has TRBV9 and TRBJ2-3; 7 bases line up with TRBD2. Germline trimming cut 0 bases from V and 0 bases from J; bases unmatched to any gene: 4. The CDR3 loop spans 16 amino acids. Germline-derived CDR1 and CDR2 are SGDLS and YYNGEE. Here the CDR3 DNA reads TGTGCCAGCAGCGTAGCTCTAGCGGCGAGCACAGATACGCAGTATTTT. Its translation: CASSVALAASTDTQYF.

CDR3 loop: CAISGYGQNNSPLHF. The CDR3 DNA is TGTGCCATCAGTGGATATGGGCAGAATAATTCACCCCTCCACTTT. The genes are TRBV10-3 and TRBJ1-6; D gene unclear. The V gene lost 4 bases and the J gene lost 5 bases, with 12 bases spanning the gap. Per the germline V gene, CDR1 is ENHRY and CDR2 is SYGVKD. The CDR3 spans 15 residues.

This clone showed up just a few times. The V call is TRBV25-1, the J call TRBJ1-1, with D unclear. The CDR3 spans 13 residues. Between the trimmed V and J ends, which lost 3 bases and 5 bases, there was a span of 10 bases. CDR1 is MGHDK and CDR2 is SYGVNS in the germline V gene. The chain's CDR3 is CASSENPLTEAFF. The CDR3 coding sequence is TGTGCCAGCAGTGAGAACCCCCTAACTGAAGCTTTCTTT.

This clone was picked up one time. V and J are TRBV6-5 and TRBJ1-3; 10 bases match TRBD1. The germline V gene encodes CDR1 MNHEY and CDR2 SVGAGI. V gave up 4 bases and J gave up 6 bases; unmatched junction bases: 9. The CDR3 totals 16 residues. This CDR3 is CASSSTGTGVLNTIYF. In DNA form, the CDR3 reads TGTGCCAGCAGTTCTACCGGGACAGGGGTATTAAACACCATATATTTT.

This chain connects TRBV6-5 to TRBJ1-2, with D tentatively TRBD1 (5 bases). Trimming took off 6 bases at V and 3 bases at J, with 8 bases between the two ends. The CDR3 totals 12 residues. Germline values: CDR1 MNHEY, CDR2 SVGAGI. CDR3 in amino acids: CASRGQDYGYTF. The CDR3 DNA sequence: TGTGCCAGCAGAGGACAAGACTATGGCTACACCTTC.

The genes are TRBV7-9 and TRBJ2-1; tentatively, D is TRBD2 (5 bases). Between the trimmed V and J ends, which lost 3 bases and 7 bases, there was a span of 13 bases. The CDR3 runs 14 residues. The germline V gene encodes CDR1 SEHNR and CDR2 FQNEAQ (reference sequence). CDR3 loop: CASSFEGRGNEQFF. CDR3 nucleotide sequence: TGTGCCAGCAGCTTTGAGGGCCGTGGGAATGAGCAGTTCTTC.

The rearrangement joins TRBV7-9 to TRBJ1-2, with D uncertain. This CDR3 contains 15 residues. Germline CDR1 and CDR2: SEHNR and FQNEAQ (reference sequence). V shed 4 bases and J shed 4 bases, with 16 bases lying between them. The CDR3 nucleotides are TGTGCCAGCAGCTCCCGCGAGGGAGCCATCTATGGCTACACCTTC. It specifies CASSSREGAIYGYTF.

V is TRBV10-3 and J is TRBJ2-2, with TRBD1 identical over 7 bases. Germline V gives CDR1 ENHRY, CDR2 SYGVKD. There are 15 residues in the CDR3. V shed 5 bases, J shed 3 bases, and the junction held 6 bases outside the gene matches. The CDR3 loop reads CAISPGTVYTGELFF. DNA for the CDR3: TGTGCCATCAGTCCCGGGACAGTTTACACCGGGGAGCTGTTTTTT.

The V call is TRBV6-1, the J call TRBJ2-7, with 12 nucleotides matching TRBD1. Germline V gene lookup returns CDR1 MNHNS and CDR2 SASEGT. The J segment lost 3 bases and the V segment lost 1 base, leaving 1 base of the junction unmatched. The CDR3 is 15 amino acids. The CDR3 DNA follows: TGTGCCAGCAGTGAAGGGGACAGGGGGCTCTACGAGCAGTACTTC. It specifies CASSEGDRGLYEQYF.

The gene calls are TRBV7-8 and TRBJ2-2; the D gene is possibly TRBD2 (6 bases). The CDR3 spans 16 residues. V was trimmed by 2 bases and J by 2 bases, leaving 12 bases between them. Germline V CDR1 and CDR2: SGHVS, FQNEAQ. The CDR3 reads CASSLNRDSNTGELFF. The CDR3 DNA reads TGTGCCAGCAGCTTAAACCGGGACTCAAACACCGGGGAGCTGTTTTTT. The whole variable domain, remainder taken from reference TRBV7-8 and TRBJ2-2, is GAGVSQSPRYKVAKRGQDVALRCDPISGHVSLFWYQQALGQGPEFLTYFQNEAQLDKSGLPSDRFFAERPEGSVSTLKIQRTQQEDSAVYLCASSLNRDSNTGELFFGEGSRLTVL.

This clone was seen just once. This chain links TRBV4-2 with TRBJ2-3; 11 positions agree with TRBD2. The CDR3 has 16 residues. Germline V gene data show CDR1 as LGHNA and CDR2 as YNFKEQ. Trimming cost V 2 bases and J 4 bases; bases outside gene matches: 5. The CDR3 is CASSQISGRGADTQYF. Written as DNA, the CDR3 is TGTGCCAGCAGCCAAATTAGCGGGAGGGGGGCAGATACGCAGTATTTT.

The chain couples TRBV28 to TRBJ1-5, with 7 bases lining up with TRBD1. Germline loops: CDR1 MDHEN, CDR2 SYDVKM. The CDR3 is made up of 16 amino acids. The trim removed 2 bases at V and 2 bases at J, leaving 6 bases unmatched. The CDR3 DNA is TGTGCCAGCAGTTTAACCCAGGGACAGCGCAATCAGCCCCAGCATTTT. It specifies CASSLTQGQRNQPQHF.

Comment on this clone: One end of the junction is discordant with germline, which a read error may explain. This sequence joins TRBV28 and TRBJ2-7; weak D call: TRBD1 (7 bases). The germline V gene has CDR1 MDHEN and CDR2 SYDVKM. The CDR3 runs 12 residues. The CDR3 loop is CASSLNRLGQDF. The CDR3 DNA follows: TGTGCCAGCAGTTTAAACCGACTAGGACAGGACTTC.

The chain joins TRBV6-5 to TRBJ1-2, with TRBD1 matching 8 bases. J lost 2 bases, V lost 9 bases, and 11 bases had no gene match. The germline CDR1 and CDR2 sequences are MNHEY and SVGAGI. The CDR3 is 15 amino acids. The chain's CDR3 is CASRTGGAANYGYTF. CDR3 in DNA: TGTGCCAGTCGCACAGGGGGGGCAGCAAACTATGGCTACACCTTC.